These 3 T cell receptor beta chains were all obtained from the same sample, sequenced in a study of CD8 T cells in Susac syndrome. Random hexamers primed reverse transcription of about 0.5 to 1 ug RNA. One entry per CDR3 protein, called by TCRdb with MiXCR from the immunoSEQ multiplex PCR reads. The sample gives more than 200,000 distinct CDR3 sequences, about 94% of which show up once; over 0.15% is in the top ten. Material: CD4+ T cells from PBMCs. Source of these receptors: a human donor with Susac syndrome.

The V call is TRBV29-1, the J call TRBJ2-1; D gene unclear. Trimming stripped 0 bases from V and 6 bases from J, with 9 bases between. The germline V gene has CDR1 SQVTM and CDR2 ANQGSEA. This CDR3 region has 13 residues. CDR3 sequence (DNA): TGCAGCGTTGAAGATCTCCCAGGCAATGAGCAGTTCTTC. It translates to CSVEDLPGNEQFF.

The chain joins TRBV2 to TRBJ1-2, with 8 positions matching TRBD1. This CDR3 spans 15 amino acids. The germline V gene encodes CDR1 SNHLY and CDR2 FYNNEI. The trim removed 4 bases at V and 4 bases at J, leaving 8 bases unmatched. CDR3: CASSADRELSYGYTF. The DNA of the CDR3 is TGTGCCAGCAGTGCGGACAGGGAACTTTCCTATGGCTACACCTTC.

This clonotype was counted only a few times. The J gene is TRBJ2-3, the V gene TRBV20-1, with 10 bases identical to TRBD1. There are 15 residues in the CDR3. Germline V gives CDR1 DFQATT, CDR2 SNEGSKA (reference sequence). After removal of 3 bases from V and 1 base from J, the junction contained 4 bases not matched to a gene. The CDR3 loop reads CSASGTGVGTDTQYF. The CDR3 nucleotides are TGCAGTGCTAGTGGGACAGGGGTTGGCACAGATACGCAGTATTTT.